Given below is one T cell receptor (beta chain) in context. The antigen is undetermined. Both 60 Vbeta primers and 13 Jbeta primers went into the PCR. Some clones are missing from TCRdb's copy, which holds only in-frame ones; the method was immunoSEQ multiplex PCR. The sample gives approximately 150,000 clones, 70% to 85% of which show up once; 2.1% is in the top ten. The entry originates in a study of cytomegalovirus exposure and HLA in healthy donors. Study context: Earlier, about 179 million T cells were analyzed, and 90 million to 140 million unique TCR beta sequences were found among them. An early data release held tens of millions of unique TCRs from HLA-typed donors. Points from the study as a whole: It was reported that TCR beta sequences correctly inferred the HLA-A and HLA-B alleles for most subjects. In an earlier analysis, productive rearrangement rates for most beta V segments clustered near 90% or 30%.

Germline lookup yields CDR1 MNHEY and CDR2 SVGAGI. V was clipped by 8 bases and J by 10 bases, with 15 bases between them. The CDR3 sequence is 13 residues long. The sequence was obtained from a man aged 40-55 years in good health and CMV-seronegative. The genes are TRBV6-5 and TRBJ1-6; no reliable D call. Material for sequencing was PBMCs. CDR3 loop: CASQRNSGSPLHF. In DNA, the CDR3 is TGTGCCAGCCAACGAAACAGCGGATCACCCCTCCACTTT.